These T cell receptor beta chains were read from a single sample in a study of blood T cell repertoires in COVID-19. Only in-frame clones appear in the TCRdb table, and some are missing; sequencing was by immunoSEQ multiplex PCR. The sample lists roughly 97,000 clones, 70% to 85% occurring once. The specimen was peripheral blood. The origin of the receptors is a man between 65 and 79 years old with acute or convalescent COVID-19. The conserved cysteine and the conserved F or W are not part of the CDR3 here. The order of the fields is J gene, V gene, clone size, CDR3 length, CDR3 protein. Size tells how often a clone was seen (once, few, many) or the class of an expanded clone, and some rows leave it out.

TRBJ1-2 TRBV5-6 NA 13 ASSLGPGTVHGYT
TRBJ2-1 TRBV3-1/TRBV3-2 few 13 ASSQKTSRYNEQF
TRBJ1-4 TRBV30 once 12 AWSRDDPGEKLF
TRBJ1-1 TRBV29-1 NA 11 SGVGQGGTEAF
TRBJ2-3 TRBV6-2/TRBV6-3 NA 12 ASSRRNERDTQY
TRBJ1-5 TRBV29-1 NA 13 SVRAGTGGGQPQH
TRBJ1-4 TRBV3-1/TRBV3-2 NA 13 ASSQTGQPNEKLF
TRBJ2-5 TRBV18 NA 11 ASSKGQQETQY
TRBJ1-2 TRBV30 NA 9 AWNRGNGYT
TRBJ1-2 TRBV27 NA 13 ASSFDPGRDYGYT
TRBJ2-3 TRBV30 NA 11 AWSGLSTDTQY
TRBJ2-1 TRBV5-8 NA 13 ASRIWGVPHNEQF
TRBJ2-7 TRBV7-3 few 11 ASSSGSSYEQY
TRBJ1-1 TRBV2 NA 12 ASIGDRLNTEAF
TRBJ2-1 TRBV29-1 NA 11 SGGSSSYNEQF
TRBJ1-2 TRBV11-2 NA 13 ASSRGPGEYDGYT
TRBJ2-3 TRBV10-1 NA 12 ASSASGEADTQY
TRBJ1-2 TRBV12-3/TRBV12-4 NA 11 ASSFVGSGGYT